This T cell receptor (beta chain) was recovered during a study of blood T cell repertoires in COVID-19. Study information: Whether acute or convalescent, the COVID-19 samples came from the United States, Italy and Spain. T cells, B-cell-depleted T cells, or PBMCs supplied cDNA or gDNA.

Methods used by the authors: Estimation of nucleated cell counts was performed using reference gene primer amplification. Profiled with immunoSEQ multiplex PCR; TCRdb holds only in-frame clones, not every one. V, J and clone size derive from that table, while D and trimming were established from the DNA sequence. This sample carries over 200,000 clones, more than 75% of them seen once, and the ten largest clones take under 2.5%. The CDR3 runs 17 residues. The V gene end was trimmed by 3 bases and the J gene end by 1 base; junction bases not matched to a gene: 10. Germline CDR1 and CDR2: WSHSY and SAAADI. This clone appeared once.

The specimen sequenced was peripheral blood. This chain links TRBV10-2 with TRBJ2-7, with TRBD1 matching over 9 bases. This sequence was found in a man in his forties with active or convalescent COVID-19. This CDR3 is CASSEVSRDRVSYEQYF. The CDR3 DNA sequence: TGCGCCAGCAGTGAAGTCTCGCGGGACAGGGTGTCCTACGAGCAGTACTTC.